The rows below give T cell receptor beta chains drawn from one sample of a study of response to subunit inactivated influenza vaccine. TCRdb processed the RT-PCR reads anew with MiXCR; each CDR3 protein has one entry. Of 550,000 to 800,000 distinct CDR3 sequences in the sample, roughly 14% are singletons; the top ten hold approximately 10%. The source was PBMCs from blood, collected 11 to 12 days after vaccination. Every receptor here comes from a man aged 50 to 59 who received an inactivated influenza vaccine. The CDR3 runs from the conserved cysteine through the conserved F or W. D genes are given only for firm matches. The size of a clone is reported for some rows only, either as once, few or many, or as a class for expanded clones.

cdr3_nt cdr3_aa d_call clone_size j_call v_call
TGCAGTGCTAGAGGTGGGACAGGGCGCAACCACGAGCAGTACTTC CSARGGTGRNHEQYF TRBD1 NA TRBJ2-7 TRBV20-1
TGCAGTGCTAGAGATTCTTTAGGTAATGAGCAGTTCTTC CSARDSLGNEQFF NA many TRBJ2-1 TRBV20-1
TGTGCCACCAGTGATTTTGAGGTAGAGACCCAGTACTTC CATSDFEVETQYF NA many TRBJ2-5 TRBV24-1
TGCGCCAGCAGCCAAGATCAAGGTACTAGCGGATACGAGCAGTACTTC CASSQDQGTSGYEQYF TRBD2 few TRBJ2-7 TRBV4-3
TGTGCCACCAGTGCGGCCGGGACAGGTAATGAGCAGTTCTTC CATSAAGTGNEQFF TRBD1 many TRBJ2-1 TRBV24-1
TGCAGTGCTAGGGAGACAGGTTCCTACGAGCAGTACTTC CSARETGSYEQYF NA NA TRBJ2-7 TRBV20-1
TGCGCCAGCAGCTTGTCTCGTCGGTACGAGCAGTACTTC CASSLSRRYEQYF NA few TRBJ2-7 TRBV5-1
TGTGCCAGCAGTGGTTCAGGGGGTGAAAAACTGTTTTTT CASSGSGGEKLFF TRBD1 NA TRBJ1-4 TRBV9
TGTGCCACCAGCAGAGACCTTAGTCAAGAGACCCAGTACTTC CATSRDLSQETQYF NA NA TRBJ2-5 TRBV15
TGTGCCAGCAGCTTTCTTAACCGGGTACAGAGGAACACTGAAGCTTTCTTT CASSFLNRVQRNTEAFF NA NA TRBJ1-1 TRBV7-2
TGTGCCAGCTCAGAACTTCGACAGTCTCTAGGTGGCTACACCTTC CASSELRQSLGGYTF NA few TRBJ1-2 TRBV2
TGTGCCAGTAGGAAGCACCAGGGACAGGGCGGAGGCTACACCTTC CASRKHQGQGGGYTF TRBD1 NA TRBJ1-2 TRBV19
TGTGCCAGCAGCTTAAGGATTAGCGGGACAACAGATACGCAGTATTTT CASSLRISGTTDTQYF TRBD2 NA TRBJ2-3 TRBV7-2
TGCAGTGCTAGACGACAGGGGGCGAGAATCGAGCAGTACTTC CSARRQGARIEQYF TRBD1 few TRBJ2-7 TRBV20-1
TGCAGCGTGGGGTCGATCTGGTCCTACGAGCAGTACTTC CSVGSIWSYEQYF NA few TRBJ2-7 TRBV29-1
TGTGCCAGCAGCTTTGGGGGGTCTTTCAATGAGCAGTTCTTC CASSFGGSFNEQFF NA few TRBJ2-1 TRBV7-2
TGTGCCAGCAGCTTAAGCGGGGGGGCTTTAAATGAGCAGTTCTTC CASSLSGGALNEQFF TRBD2 few TRBJ2-1 TRBV11-1
TGTGCCAGCAGCTTTGGAGCGGGGGCCTACGAGCAGTACTTC CASSFGAGAYEQYF TRBD2 NA TRBJ2-7 TRBV7-9
TGTGCCAGTGGGCTAGCGGGGGGGGTCGATGAGCAGTTCTTC CASGLAGGVDEQFF TRBD2 NA TRBJ2-1 TRBV4-2
TGTGCCAGCAGTTTGAATCCACAGGGCGCTGAAGCTTTCTTT CASSLNPQGAEAFF NA few TRBJ1-1 TRBV6-5
TGTGCCAGCAGTCAGGGTTGGGTTGGGGCCAACGTCCTGACTTTC CASSQGWVGANVLTF NA NA TRBJ2-6 TRBV27
TGCGCCAGCAGCCAGGACAGCGGGATCTACAATGAGCAGTTCTTC CASSQDSGIYNEQFF NA NA TRBJ2-1 TRBV4-3
TGCAGCGTTGAAAACTGGTCGGAAGTGGTATCAGGAGAGACCCAGTACTTC CSVENWSEVVSGETQYF NA few TRBJ2-5 TRBV29-1
TGCGCCAGCAGCCAAGTATGGGGCGCGGCTTCCTACGAGCAGTACTTC CASSQVWGAASYEQYF NA few TRBJ2-7 TRBV4-1
TGTGCCACCGGGGACAGGGGGCAGGATGAGCAGTTCTTC CATGDRGQDEQFF TRBD1 NA TRBJ2-1 TRBV6-2/TRBV6-3
TGTGCCAGCAGCGTAGGGGCAGGGGATGAGCAGTTCTTC CASSVGAGDEQFF NA NA TRBJ2-1 TRBV9
TGTGCCAGCAGCTTAGTGCAGGGGTGGGATTCACCCCTCCACTTT CASSLVQGWDSPLHF NA few TRBJ1-6 TRBV7-9
TGCAGTGCTAGACAAACAGGGTCTCAGCCCCAGCATTTT CSARQTGSQPQHF NA few TRBJ1-5 TRBV20-1
TGTGCCAGTAGTATGTCAGCTTCTCTCCCGAGCTCCTACAATGAGCAGTTCTTC CASSMSASLPSSYNEQFF NA few TRBJ2-1 TRBV19
TGTGCCAGCACTATTCTGGGTGGGAGCACTGAAGCTTTCTTT CASTILGGSTEAFF NA few TRBJ1-1 TRBV2
TGCGCCAGCAGTCCCGGGACACTCGTCCAAGAGACCCAGTACTTC CASSPGTLVQETQYF NA few TRBJ2-5 TRBV23-1
TGCGCCAGCAGCGTCTACATGAACACTGAAGCTTTCTTT CASSVYMNTEAFF NA NA TRBJ1-1 TRBV4-3
TGTGCCAGCACCACGGAACAGGGGCTACGATGGCAGTACTTC CASTTEQGLRWQYF TRBD1 NA TRBJ2-7 TRBV6-1
TGCAGCGTCAATCCGGGACTAGCGGGAGGGCGGAATGAGCAGTTCTTC CSVNPGLAGGRNEQFF TRBD2 NA TRBJ2-1 TRBV29-1
TGTGCCAGCAGTTACTCGGCGGGGGGGGCCAGAAATGAGCAGTTCTTC CASSYSAGGARNEQFF TRBD2 NA TRBJ2-1 TRBV6-2/TRBV6-3
TGCGCCAGCAGCCAAAGTCGCGGGTTTCAGCCCCAGCATTTT CASSQSRGFQPQHF NA NA TRBJ1-5 TRBV4-3
TGTGCCAGCAGCCAAGGTACTACGTTCACAGATACGCAGTATTTT CASSQGTTFTDTQYF NA NA TRBJ2-3 TRBV3-1
TGTGCCAGCAGTGCCCTTCCCCCCAGGGGGCGCAAAAATAATGAGCAGTTCTTC CASSALPPRGRKNNEQFF TRBD1 NA TRBJ2-1 TRBV6-2/TRBV6-3
TGTGCCAGCAGTCCGCGGGCCGCGCCCTTTACATTAAATCAGCCCCAGCATTTT CASSPRAAPFTLNQPQHF NA few TRBJ1-5 TRBV6-1
TGTGCCAGCAACCAACTTCAGGGGGCAGGCCAAGAGACCCAGTACTTC CASNQLQGAGQETQYF TRBD1 NA TRBJ2-5 TRBV7-9
TGCGCCAGCAGCCAAGATCCCCCAAACAGGGGATCAACTAATGAAAAACTGTTTTTT CASSQDPPNRGSTNEKLFF TRBD1 few TRBJ1-4 TRBV4-3
TGTGCCAGCAGTGCACCGGGACTAGGCTACGAGCAGTACTTC CASSAPGLGYEQYF TRBD2 NA TRBJ2-7 TRBV12-3/TRBV12-4
TGTGCCAGCAGCCAAGATTCCGGTGTTACAGAAGAGACCCAGTACTTC CASSQDSGVTEETQYF NA NA TRBJ2-5 TRBV14
TGTGCCAGCAGTTTAGCATCCCGCTCCGAGCAGTTCTTC CASSLASRSEQFF NA NA TRBJ2-1 TRBV12-3/TRBV12-4
TGTGCCAGCAGCCCTATTCGTAGGGATGAGCAGTTCTTC CASSPIRRDEQFF NA few TRBJ2-1 TRBV11-2
TGCGCCAGCACCTTGTCGGGACTAGCGCTTCGCAATGAGCAGTTCTTC CASTLSGLALRNEQFF TRBD2 few TRBJ2-1 TRBV5-1
TGTGCCAGCAGTTACCCGACCGGGACGGGGAACACTGAAGCTTTCTTT CASSYPTGTGNTEAFF NA NA TRBJ1-1 TRBV6-5
TGTGCCAGCAGACTTAGACTAGCAACAGATACGCAGTATTTT CASRLRLATDTQYF TRBD2 few TRBJ2-3 TRBV6-1
TGTGCCAGCAGCCAAGAATACAGGGAGGCTTTCTTT CASSQEYREAFF NA few TRBJ1-1 TRBV3-1